The text below deals with one T cell receptor beta chain. This specimen comes from a study of CD8 T cells in Susac syndrome. Germline-derived CDR1 and CDR2 are SGDLS and YYNGEE. The CDR3 contains 15 residues. Between the trimmed V and J ends, which lost 0 bases and 5 bases, there was a span of 9 bases. RNA amounts of roughly 0.45 to 1 ug underwent reverse transcription with random hexamers. An immunoSEQ multiplex PCR amplified TCR beta CDR3 over 54 Vbeta and 13 Jbeta. TCRdb re-analysed the immunoSEQ multiplex PCR reads in MiXCR, keeping a single row per CDR3 protein. In the table there are some 52,000 distinct CDR3 sequences, 93% of which are singletons. Relapsing-remitting disease, either stable or active, was present in the multiple sclerosis controls, who were treatment-naive patients.

The TCR sequence derives from a human donor with multiple sclerosis. Sequenced material: CD8+ T cells from PBMCs. This rearrangement joins TRBV9 to TRBJ1-6; no firm D call. Written as DNA, the CDR3 is TGTGCCAGCAGCGTAGAGGGAAATGATAATTCACCCCTCCACTTT. It encodes CASSVEGNDNSPLHF.